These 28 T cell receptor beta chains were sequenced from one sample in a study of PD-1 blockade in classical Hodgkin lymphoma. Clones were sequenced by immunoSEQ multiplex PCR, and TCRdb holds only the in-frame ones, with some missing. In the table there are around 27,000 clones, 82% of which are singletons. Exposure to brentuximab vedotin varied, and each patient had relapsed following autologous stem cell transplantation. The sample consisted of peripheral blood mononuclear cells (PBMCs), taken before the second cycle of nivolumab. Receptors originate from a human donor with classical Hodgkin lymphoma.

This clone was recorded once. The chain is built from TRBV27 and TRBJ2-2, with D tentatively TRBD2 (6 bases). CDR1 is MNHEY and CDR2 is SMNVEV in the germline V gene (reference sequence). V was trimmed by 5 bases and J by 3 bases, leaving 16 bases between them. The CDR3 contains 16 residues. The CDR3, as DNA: TGTGCCAGCAGTCCGCGAAAAGGGAGGTACACCGGGGAGCTGTTTTTT. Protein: CASSPRKGRYTGELFF.

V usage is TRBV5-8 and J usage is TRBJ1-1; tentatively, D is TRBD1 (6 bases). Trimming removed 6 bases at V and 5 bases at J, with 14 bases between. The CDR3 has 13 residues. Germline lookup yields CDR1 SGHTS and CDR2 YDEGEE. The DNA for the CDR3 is TGTGCCAGCACCCTGGGGAGGGGGACTGAAGCTTTCTTT. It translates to CASTLGRGTEAFF.

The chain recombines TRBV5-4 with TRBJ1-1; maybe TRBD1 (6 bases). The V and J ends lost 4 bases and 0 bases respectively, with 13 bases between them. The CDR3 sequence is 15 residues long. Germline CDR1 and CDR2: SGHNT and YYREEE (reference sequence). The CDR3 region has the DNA TGTGCCAGCAGCACGGGACACGTCATGAACACTGAAGCTTTCTTT. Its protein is CASSTGHVMNTEAFF.

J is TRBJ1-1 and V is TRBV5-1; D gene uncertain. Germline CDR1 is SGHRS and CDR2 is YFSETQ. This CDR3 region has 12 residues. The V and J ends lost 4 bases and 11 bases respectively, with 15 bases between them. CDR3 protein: CASSPIPPLAFF. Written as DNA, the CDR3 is TGCGCCAGCAGCCCTATCCCTCCTCTGGCTTTCTTT. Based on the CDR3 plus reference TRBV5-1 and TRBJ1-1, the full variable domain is KAGVTQTPRYLIKTRGQQVTLSCSPISGHRSVSWYQQTPGQGLQFLFEYFSETQRNKGNFPGRFSGRQFSNSRSEMNVSTLELGDSALYLCASSPIPPLAFFGQGTRLTVV.

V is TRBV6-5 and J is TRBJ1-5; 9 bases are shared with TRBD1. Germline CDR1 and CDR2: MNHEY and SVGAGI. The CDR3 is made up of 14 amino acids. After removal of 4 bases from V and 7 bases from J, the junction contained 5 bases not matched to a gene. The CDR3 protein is CASSLDRGGQPQHF. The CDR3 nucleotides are TGTGCCAGCAGTTTGGACAGGGGAGGACAGCCCCAGCATTTT.

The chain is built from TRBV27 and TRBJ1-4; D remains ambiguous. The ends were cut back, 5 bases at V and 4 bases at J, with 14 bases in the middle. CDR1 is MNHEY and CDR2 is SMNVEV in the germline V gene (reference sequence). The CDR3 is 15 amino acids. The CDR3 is CASSAFMILNEKLFF. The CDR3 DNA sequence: TGTGCCAGCAGTGCCTTCATGATTCTTAATGAAAAACTGTTTTTT.

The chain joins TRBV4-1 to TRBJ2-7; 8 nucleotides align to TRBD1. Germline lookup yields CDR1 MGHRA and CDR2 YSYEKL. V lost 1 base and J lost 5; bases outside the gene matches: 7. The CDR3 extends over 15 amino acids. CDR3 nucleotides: TGCGCCAGCAGCCAAGGAGACAGGGGACGGGACGAGCAGTACTTC. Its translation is CASSQGDRGRDEQYF.

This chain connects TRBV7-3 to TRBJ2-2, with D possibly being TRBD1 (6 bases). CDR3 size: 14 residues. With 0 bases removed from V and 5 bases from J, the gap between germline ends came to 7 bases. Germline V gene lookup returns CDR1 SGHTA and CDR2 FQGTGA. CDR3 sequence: CASSLTRGTGELFF. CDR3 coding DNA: TGTGCCAGCAGCTTAACGAGGGGGACCGGGGAGCTGTTTTTT.

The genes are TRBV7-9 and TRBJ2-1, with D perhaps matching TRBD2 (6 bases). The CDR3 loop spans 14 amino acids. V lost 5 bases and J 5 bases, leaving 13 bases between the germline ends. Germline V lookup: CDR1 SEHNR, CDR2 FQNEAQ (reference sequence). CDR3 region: CASSLSGGNNEQFF. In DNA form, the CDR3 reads TGTGCCAGCAGCCTCTCCGGAGGGAACAATGAGCAGTTCTTC.

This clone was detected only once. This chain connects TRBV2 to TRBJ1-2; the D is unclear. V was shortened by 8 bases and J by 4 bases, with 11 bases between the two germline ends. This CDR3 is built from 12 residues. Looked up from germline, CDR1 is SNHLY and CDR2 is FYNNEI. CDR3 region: CASGLFSYGYTF. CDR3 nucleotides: TGTGCCAGCGGACTTTTCTCCTATGGCTACACCTTC.

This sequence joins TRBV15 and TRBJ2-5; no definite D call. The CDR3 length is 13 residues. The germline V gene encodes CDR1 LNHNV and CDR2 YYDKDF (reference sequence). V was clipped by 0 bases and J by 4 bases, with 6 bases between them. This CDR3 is CATSRDYRETQYF. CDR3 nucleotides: TGTGCCACCAGCAGAGATTATCGAGAGACCCAGTACTTC.

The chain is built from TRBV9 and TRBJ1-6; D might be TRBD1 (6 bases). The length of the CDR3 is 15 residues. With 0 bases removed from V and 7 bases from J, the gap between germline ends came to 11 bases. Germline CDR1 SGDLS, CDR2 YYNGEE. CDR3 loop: CASSVEGGWNSPLHF. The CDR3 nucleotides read TGTGCCAGCAGCGTAGAGGGGGGTTGGAATTCACCCCTCCACTTT.

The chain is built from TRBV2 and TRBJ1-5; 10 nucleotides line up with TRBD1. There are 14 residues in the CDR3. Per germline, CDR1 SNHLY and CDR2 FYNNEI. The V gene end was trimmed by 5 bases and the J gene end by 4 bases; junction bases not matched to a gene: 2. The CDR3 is CASSPDRGNQPQHF. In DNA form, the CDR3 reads TGTGCCAGCAGTCCGGACAGGGGGAATCAGCCCCAGCATTTT.

The chain's CDR3 is CASSLWSGQGNSPLHF. The DNA for the CDR3 is TGTGCCAGCAGCTTATGGTCCGGGCAGGGTAATTCACCCCTCCACTTT. The chain carries TRBV7-2 and TRBJ1-6; a possible D gene is TRBD1 (5 bases). Trimming took 2 bases from V and 6 from J, leaving 14 bases between them. CDR1 and CDR2 (germline): SGHTA, FQGNSA. The length of the CDR3 is 16 residues. The entire variable domain, with the rest obtained from reference TRBV7-2 and TRBJ1-6, is as follows: GAGVSQSPSNKVTEKGKDVELRCDPISGHTALYWYRQSLGQGLEFLIYFQGNSAPDKSGLPSDRFSAERTGGSVSTLTIQRTQQEDSAVYLCASSLWSGQGNSPLHFGNGTRLTVT.

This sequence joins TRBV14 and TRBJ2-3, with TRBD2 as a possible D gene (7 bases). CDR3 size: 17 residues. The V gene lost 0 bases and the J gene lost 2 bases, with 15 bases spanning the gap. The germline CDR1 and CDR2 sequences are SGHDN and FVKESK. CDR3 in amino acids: CASSQDAAGASTDTQYF. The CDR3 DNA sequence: TGTGCCAGCAGCCAAGATGCCGCGGGGGCCTCCACAGATACGCAGTATTTT.

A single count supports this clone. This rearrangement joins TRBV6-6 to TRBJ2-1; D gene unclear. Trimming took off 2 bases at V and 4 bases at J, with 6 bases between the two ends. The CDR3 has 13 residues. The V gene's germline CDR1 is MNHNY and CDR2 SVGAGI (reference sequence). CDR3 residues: CASSYESYNEQFF. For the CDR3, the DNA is TGTGCCAGCAGTTACGAGTCGTACAATGAGCAGTTCTTC.

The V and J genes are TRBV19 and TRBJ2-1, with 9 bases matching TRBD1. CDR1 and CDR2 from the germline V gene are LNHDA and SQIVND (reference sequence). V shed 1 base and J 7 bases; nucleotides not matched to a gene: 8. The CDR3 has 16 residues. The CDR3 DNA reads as TGTGCCAGTAGTATAGGGGGGACAGGGATAAGAAATGAGCAGTTCTTC. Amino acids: CASSIGGTGIRNEQFF.

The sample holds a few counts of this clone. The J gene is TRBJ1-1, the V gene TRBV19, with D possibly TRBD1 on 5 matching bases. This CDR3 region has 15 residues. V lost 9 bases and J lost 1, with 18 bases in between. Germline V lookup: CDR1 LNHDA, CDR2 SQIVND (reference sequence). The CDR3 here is CASFSRTHENTEAFF. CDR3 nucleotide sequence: TGTGCCAGCTTTTCCCGGACACACGAGAACACTGAAGCTTTCTTT.

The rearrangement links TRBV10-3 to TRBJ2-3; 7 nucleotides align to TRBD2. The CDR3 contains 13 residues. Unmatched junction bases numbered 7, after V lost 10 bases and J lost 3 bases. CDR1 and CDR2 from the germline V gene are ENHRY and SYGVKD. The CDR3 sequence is CANGGGLTDTQYF. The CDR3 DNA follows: TGTGCCAACGGCGGGGGTCTGACAGATACGCAGTATTTT.

CDR3 coding DNA: TGCAGCGTAGGACAGGGTTTGGACACCGGGGAGCTGTTTTTT. Amino acids: CSVGQGLDTGELFF. This rearrangement joins TRBV29-1 to TRBJ2-2, with TRBD1 matching over 8 bases. Germline V gene data show CDR1 as SQVTM and CDR2 as ANQGSEA. The V segment lost 6 bases and the J segment 3 bases; nucleotides outside the gene matches: 6. The CDR3 totals 14 residues.

This chain's CDR3 is CASSPSGQPQETQYF. CDR3 DNA: TGTGCCAGCAGCCCCTCGGGCCAGCCTCAAGAGACCCAGTACTTC. The chain carries TRBV7-6 and TRBJ2-5; no reliable D call. In germline, CDR1 is SGHVS, CDR2 FNYEAQ. The CDR3 runs to 15 residues. V lost 5 bases to trimming and J lost 2 bases, with 15 bases between them.

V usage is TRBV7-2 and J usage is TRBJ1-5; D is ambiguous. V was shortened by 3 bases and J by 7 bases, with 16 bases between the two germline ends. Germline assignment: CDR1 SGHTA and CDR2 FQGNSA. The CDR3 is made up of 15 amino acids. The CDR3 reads CASSLSLGSGQPQHF. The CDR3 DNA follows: TGTGCCAGCAGCTTGTCCTTGGGAAGCGGGCAGCCCCAGCATTTT.

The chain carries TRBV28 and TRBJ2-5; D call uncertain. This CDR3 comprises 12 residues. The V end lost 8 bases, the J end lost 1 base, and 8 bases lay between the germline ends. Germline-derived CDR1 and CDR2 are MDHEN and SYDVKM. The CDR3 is CASSQAQETQYF. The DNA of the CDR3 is TGTGCCAGCTCCCAGGCCCAAGAGACCCAGTACTTC.

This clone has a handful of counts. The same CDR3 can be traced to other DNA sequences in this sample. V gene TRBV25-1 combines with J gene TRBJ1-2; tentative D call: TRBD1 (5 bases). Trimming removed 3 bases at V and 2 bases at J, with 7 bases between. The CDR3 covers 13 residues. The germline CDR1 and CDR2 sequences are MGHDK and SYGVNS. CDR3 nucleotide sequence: TGTGCCAGCAGTGAGGGGGGGAACTATGGCTACACCTTC. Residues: CASSEGGNYGYTF.

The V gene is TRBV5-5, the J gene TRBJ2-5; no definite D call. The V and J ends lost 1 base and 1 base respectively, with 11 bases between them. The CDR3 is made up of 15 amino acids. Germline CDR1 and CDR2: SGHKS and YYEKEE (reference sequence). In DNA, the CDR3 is TGTGCCAGCAGCTTGTGGGCCAGTATCCAAGAGACCCAGTACTTC. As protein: CASSLWASIQETQYF.

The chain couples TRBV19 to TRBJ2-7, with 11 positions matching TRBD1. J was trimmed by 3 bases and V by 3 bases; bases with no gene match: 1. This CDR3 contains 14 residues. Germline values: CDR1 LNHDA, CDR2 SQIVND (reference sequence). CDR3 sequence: CASSMGTGGYEQYF. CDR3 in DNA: TGTGCCAGTAGTATGGGGACAGGGGGCTACGAGCAGTACTTC.

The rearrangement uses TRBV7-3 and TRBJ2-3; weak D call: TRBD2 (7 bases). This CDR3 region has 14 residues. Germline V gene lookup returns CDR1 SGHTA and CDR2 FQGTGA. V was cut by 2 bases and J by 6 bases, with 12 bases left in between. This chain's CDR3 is CASSLAGAGDTQYF. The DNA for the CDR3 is TGTGCCAGCAGCTTAGCGGGGGCTGGGGATACGCAGTATTTT.

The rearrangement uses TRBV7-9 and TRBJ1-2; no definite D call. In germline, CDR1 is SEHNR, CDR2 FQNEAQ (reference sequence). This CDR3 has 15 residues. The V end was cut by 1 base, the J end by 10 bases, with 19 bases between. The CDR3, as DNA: TGTGCCAGCAGCTTAGGAGGTTTGTGGTCCTCCGACTACACCTTC. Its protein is CASSLGGLWSSDYTF.